The sequence of this TCR beta chain was determined in a study of OX40 agonist ivuxolimab in advanced cancers. Sequencing was performed with immunoSEQ multiplex PCR; in TCRdb, only in-frame clones are kept and a portion is missing. The sample records tens of thousands of clones, 80% to 90% being singletons. This CDR3 is built from 15 residues. Germline loops: CDR1 MDHEN, CDR2 SYDVKM. V was cut by 6 bases and J by 0 bases, with 15 bases left in between. This receptor was identified in an adult with an advanced solid tumor such as melanoma, head and neck, liver or kidney cancer. The sample was CD4+ or CD8+ T cells sorted from blood, taken in a trial of the OX40 agonist ivuxolimab. V gene TRBV28 combines with J gene TRBJ2-7; TRBD2 is a possible D gene (6 bases). The CDR3 spells CASSPGGAHSYEQYF. CDR3 coding DNA: TGTGCCAGCAGCCCTGGAGGGGCTCACTCCTACGAGCAGTACTTC.